Following are 8 T cell receptor beta chains from one sample sequenced in a study of cytomegalovirus exposure and HLA in healthy donors. Repertoires were generated with immunoSEQ multiplex PCR, while TCRdb's copy carries only in-frame clones and drops some. The sample lists 120,000 or so clones; 89% were seen once. The sequencing sample was made of PBMCs. The receptors stem from a woman younger than 30 in good health and CMV-seronegative.

This clone has only one observation. This sequence joins TRBV29-1 and TRBJ2-5; 10 nucleotides align to TRBD1. Germline values: CDR1 SQVTM, CDR2 ANQGSEA. The junction had 10 bases not matched to a gene; V was cut back by 7 bases and J by 5 bases. This CDR3 has 14 amino acids. CDR3 nucleotides: TGCAGCGCCGGAACCGGGACAGGGGAGGAGACCCAGTACTTC. Amino acid sequence: CSAGTGTGEETQYF.

The chain employs TRBV5-1 and TRBJ1-5; TRBD1 agrees at 7 bases. Germline loops: CDR1 SGHRS, CDR2 YFSETQ. CDR3 length: 15 residues. V was pared by 0 bases and J by 6 bases, with 6 bases of the junction left unmatched. CDR3 sequence: CASSLDRGPPQPQHF. As DNA, the CDR3 is TGCGCCAGCAGCTTGGACAGGGGACCCCCTCAGCCCCAGCATTTT.

The rearrangement joins TRBV23-1 to TRBJ1-1; D is ambiguous. TRBV23-1 is labeled an ORF, and its function is uncertain. The CDR3 is 14 residues long. The V end lost 3 bases, the J end lost 0 bases, and 8 bases lay between the germline ends. The CDR3 DNA is TGCGCCAGCAGTCACCATGGCCTGAACACTGAAGCTTTCTTT. This translates into CASSHHGLNTEAFF.

This sequence joins TRBV11-2 and TRBJ2-7; TRBD1 is a possible D gene (5 bases). The CDR3 runs to 15 residues. V dropped 0 bases and J dropped 5 bases, with 14 bases sitting between them. Germline CDR1 SGHAT, CDR2 FQNNGV. The CDR3 nucleotides are TGTGCCAGCAGCTTAGACAGGACAATCGTCCACGAGCAGTACGTC. Protein: CASSLDRTIVHEQYV.

This chain uses TRBV5-1 with TRBJ2-3; TRBD2 matches at 9 bases. This CDR3 spans 16 amino acids. V was pared by 3 bases and J by 2 bases, with 7 bases of the junction left unmatched. Germline V gene sequence: CDR1 SGHRS, CDR2 YFSETQ. The CDR3 here is CASSWGAGGNTDTQYF. CDR3 in DNA: TGCGCCAGCAGCTGGGGAGCGGGGGGAAACACAGATACGCAGTATTTT. Together with reference TRBV5-1 and TRBJ2-3, the CDR3 gives the full variable domain: KAGVTQTPRYLIKTRGQQVTLSCSPISGHRSVSWYQQTPGQGLQFLFEYFSETQRNKGNFPGRFSGRQFSNSRSEMNVSTLELGDSALYLCASSWGAGGNTDTQYFGPGTRLTVL.

This clone has just one count. The V call is TRBV5-1, the J call TRBJ1-5; a weak D match, TRBD1 (6 bases). Between the trimmed V and J ends, which lost 3 bases and 1 base, there was a span of 8 bases. There are 14 residues in the CDR3. Germline V lookup: CDR1 SGHRS, CDR2 YFSETQ. Written as DNA, the CDR3 is TGCGCCAGCAGCTCAGGGGTAAGCAATCAGCCCCAGCATTTT. Translating it yields CASSSGVSNQPQHF.

The chain joins TRBV6-5 to TRBJ1-2; D not resolved. With 6 bases removed from V and 6 bases from J, the gap between germline ends came to 14 bases. This CDR3 region has 13 residues. Germline CDR1 MNHEY, CDR2 SVGAGI. The DNA for the CDR3 is TGTGCCAGCAGATGGAGGACGGCGCATGGCTACACCTTC. The encoded protein is CASRWRTAHGYTF.

The chain joins TRBV20-1 to TRBJ2-2, with D uncertain. The CDR3 has 10 residues. Germline assignment: CDR1 DFQATT and CDR2 SNEGSKA (reference sequence). CDR3 nucleotides: TGCAGCCGGGTCGACGGGGAGCTGTTTTTT. It is translated as CSRVDGELFF.